This TCR beta chain was sequenced during a study of blood T cell repertoires in COVID-19. In the study overall: Spain, Italy and the United States supplied samples that represented acute and convalescent COVID-19.

This clone has just a few counts. In the authors' workflow: How many nucleated cells were present was estimated from reference gene primer amplification. Generated by immunoSEQ multiplex PCR, the TCRdb table keeps only in-frame clones and is missing some. From that table come the V and J calls and clone size; the DNA was used to work out D and trimming. Among approximately 210,000 clones listed, roughly 85% were seen once. V lost 2 bases to trimming and J lost 3 bases, with 5 bases between them. The CDR3 has 12 amino acids. Germline assignment: CDR1 LNHDA and CDR2 SQIVND (reference sequence). The TCR sequence derives from a middle-aged woman with active or convalescent COVID-19. The rearrangement joins TRBV19 to TRBJ2-7, with unresolved D. Sequencing was performed on peripheral blood. The CDR3 loop is CASSISGYEQYF. Written as DNA, the CDR3 is TGTGCCAGTAGTATATCGGGCTACGAGCAGTACTTC.